Below, 29 T cell receptor beta chains from the same sample are listed, as sequenced in a study of T cell responses to AZD1222 COVID-19 vaccine. TCRdb's copy holds only in-frame clones and misses some; the assay was immunoSEQ multiplex PCR. The sample yields 120,000 or so clones, around 88% seen once. The sequences come from peripheral blood, collected on day 0 of MenACWY control vaccination. The source of these receptors is an adult in good health.

DNA of the CDR3: TGTGCCAGCTCACCACCGTATTCGGGAGGGTCGGATACGCAGTATTTT. Translating gives CASSPPYSGGSDTQYF. The rearrangement links TRBV18 to TRBJ2-3; 8 nucleotides agree with TRBD2. This CDR3 has 16 amino acids. J gave up 6 bases and V 0 bases, and 8 bases lay outside the gene matches. Germline V CDR1 and CDR2: KGHSH, LQKENI.

This clone was observed a few times. The gene calls are TRBV10-1 and TRBJ2-7; D ambiguous. The CDR3 contains 11 residues. The germline gives CDR1 WNHNN, CDR2 SYGVQD (reference sequence). Deletions cut 4 bases from V and 0 bases from J, with 1 base between. The CDR3 region is CASSVSYEQYF. CDR3 coding DNA: TGCGCCAGCAGTGTCTCCTACGAGCAGTACTTC.

J is TRBJ1-2 and V is TRBV30, with 9 nucleotides matching TRBD1. With 0 bases clipped from V and 4 bases from J, the junction kept 21 bases outside the gene matches. The CDR3 loop spans 20 amino acids. Germline CDR1 and CDR2: GTSNPN and SVGIG (reference sequence). CDR3 sequence: CAWSVLSLDWRDRDLYGYTF. CDR3 in DNA: TGTGCCTGGAGTGTATTAAGCCTCGATTGGCGGGACAGGGACCTCTATGGCTACACCTTC.

The rearrangement links TRBV6-2 or TRBV6-3 to TRBJ2-3; 9 nucleotides align to TRBD2. The CDR3 covers 16 residues. From germline, CDR1 is MNHEY and CDR2 SVGEGT. Trimming cost V 5 bases and J 1 base; bases outside gene matches: 7. DNA for the CDR3: TGTGCCAGCAGTCCCTCAGCGGGAGGTGGCACAGATACGCAGTATTTT. The encoded protein is CASSPSAGGGTDTQYF.

V and J are TRBV4-1 and TRBJ2-7; TRBD1 might be the D (6 bases). The germline V gene has CDR1 MGHRA and CDR2 YSYEKL. The V end was cut by 0 bases, the J end by 6 bases, with 15 bases between. The CDR3 covers 15 residues. CDR3 loop: CASSQDDRQAGEQYF. Written as DNA, the CDR3 is TGCGCCAGCAGCCAAGATGATAGACAGGCGGGCGAGCAGTACTTC.

The CDR3 loop reads CASTSREGVEAFF. The CDR3 nucleotides read TGTGCCAGCACCTCAAGGGAGGGAGTAGAAGCTTTCTTT. The gene calls are TRBV5-4 and TRBJ1-1; D is ambiguous. Per the germline V gene, CDR1 is SGHNT and CDR2 is YYREEE (reference sequence). Trimming removed 6 bases at V and 8 bases at J, with 17 bases between. The CDR3 runs to 13 residues.

The J gene is TRBJ1-1, the V gene TRBV30; D perhaps matches TRBD1 (6 bases). V was shortened by 2 bases and J by 3 bases, with 10 bases between the two germline ends. Germline V gene sequence: CDR1 GTSNPN, CDR2 SVGIG (reference sequence). The CDR3 runs 13 residues. CDR3 amino acids: CAWSRRTDTEAFF. As DNA, the CDR3 is TGTGCCTGGAGTCGGCGGACAGACACTGAAGCTTTCTTT. The whole variable domain, remainder taken from reference TRBV30 and TRBJ1-1, is SQTIHQWPATLVQPVGSPLSLECTVEGTSNPNLYWYRQAAGRGLQLLFYSVGIGQISSEVPQNLSASRPQDRQFILSSKKLLLSDSGFYLCAWSRRTDTEAFFGQGTRLTVV.

V is TRBV2 and J is TRBJ2-3; weak D call: TRBD2 (5 bases). Deletions cut 3 bases from V and 2 bases from J, with 9 bases between. The CDR3 is 14 residues long. Germline V lookup: CDR1 SNHLY, CDR2 FYNNEI. CDR3 residues: CASSERVYTDTQYF. The DNA for the CDR3 is TGTGCCAGCAGTGAGCGGGTATACACAGATACGCAGTATTTT.

V gene TRBV2 combines with J gene TRBJ1-2; TRBD1 aligns across 9 bases. Germline values: CDR1 SNHLY, CDR2 FYNNEI. CDR3 length: 14 amino acids. The ends lost 6 bases at V and 6 bases at J; junction bases unmatched: 8. CDR3 region: CASRETGGEDGYTF. For the CDR3, the DNA is TGTGCCAGCAGGGAGACAGGGGGGGAAGATGGCTACACCTTC.

The chain is built from TRBV5-1 and TRBJ2-1; no definite D call. This CDR3 is built from 12 residues. The germline CDR1 and CDR2 sequences are SGHRS and YFSETQ. V was clipped by 2 bases and J by 7 bases, with 7 bases between them. The CDR3 is CASSFNPNEQFF. The CDR3, as DNA: TGCGCCAGCAGCTTTAATCCGAATGAGCAGTTCTTC.

This sequence joins TRBV11-2 and TRBJ2-7, with 7 bases lining up with TRBD2. V was clipped by 0 bases and J by 10 bases; unmatched bases: 6. The CDR3 sequence is 13 residues long. CDR1 and CDR2 (germline): SGHAT, FQNNGV. CDR3 protein: CASSLDWEGRQYF. CDR3 nucleotide sequence: TGTGCCAGCAGCTTAGATTGGGAGGGTCGTCAGTACTTC.

To note about this clone: Other DNA sequences in this specimen translate into the identical CDR3. The V call is TRBV2, the J call TRBJ1-1; D unclear. Germline assignment: CDR1 SNHLY and CDR2 FYNNEI. This CDR3 comprises 13 residues. Trimming pared 3 bases from V and 1 base from J, leaving 6 bases between. The DNA of the CDR3 is TGTGCCAGCAGTGAGCTCCCGAACACTGAAGCTTTCTTT. Its translation: CASSELPNTEAFF. The full variable domain, rest sourced from reference TRBV2 and TRBJ1-1, is EPEVTQTPSHQVTQMGQEVILRCVPISNHLYFYWYRQILGQKVEFLVSFYNNEISEKSEIFDDQFSVERPDGSNFTLKIRSTKLEDSAMYFCASSELPNTEAFFGQGTRLTVV.

J is TRBJ1-1 and V is TRBV10-3; 7 bases are shared with TRBD1. Trimming at V came to 5 bases and at J to 0 bases, leaving 9 bases not matched to a gene. Germline CDR1 reads ENHRY; CDR2 reads SYGVKD. This CDR3 has 16 residues. The DNA of the CDR3 is TGTGCCATCAGTTCTGCGACAGGGTTGATGAACACTGAAGCTTTCTTT. Its protein is CAISSATGLMNTEAFF.

The V and J genes are TRBV30 and TRBJ1-2, with 10 bases lining up with TRBD1. Germline V gives CDR1 GTSNPN, CDR2 SVGIG (reference sequence). The length of the CDR3 is 14 residues. With 0 bases clipped from V and 5 bases from J, the junction kept 3 bases outside the gene matches. The CDR3 sequence: CAWSVGQGGYGYTF. The CDR3 nucleotides read TGTGCCTGGAGTGTAGGACAGGGGGGATATGGCTACACCTTC. Full variable domain (outside the CDR3, taken from reference TRBV30 and TRBJ1-2): SQTIHQWPATLVQPVGSPLSLECTVEGTSNPNLYWYRQAAGRGLQLLFYSVGIGQISSEVPQNLSASRPQDRQFILSSKKLLLSDSGFYLCAWSVGQGGYGYTFGSGTRLTVV.

The genes are TRBV7-2 and TRBJ1-1; D perhaps matches TRBD1 (6 bases). This CDR3 comprises 16 residues. CDR1 and CDR2 (germline): SGHTA, FQGNSA. Trimming cost V 1 base and J 3 bases, with 15 bases left between them. This CDR3 is CASSLGGRGSDTEAFF. CDR3 DNA sequence: TGTGCCAGCAGCTTAGGCGGCAGGGGATCGGACACTGAAGCTTTCTTT.

The chain joins TRBV5-1 to TRBJ2-5, with a weak D call TRBD1 (6 bases). V dropped 0 bases and J dropped 3 bases, with 15 bases sitting between them. CDR1 and CDR2 (germline): SGHRS, YFSETQ. This CDR3 is built from 16 residues. Here the CDR3 reads CASSLVGRGAKETQYF. CDR3 in DNA: TGCGCCAGCAGCTTGGTGGGCAGGGGAGCTAAAGAGACCCAGTACTTC.

The chain combines TRBV5-1 with TRBJ1-2, with D possibly matching TRBD1 (5 bases). Trimming took off 0 bases at V and 4 bases at J, with 10 bases between the two ends. The length of the CDR3 is 14 residues. The germline gives CDR1 SGHRS, CDR2 YFSETQ. The CDR3 DNA is TGCGCCAGCAGCTTGGGAGGGACCATCTATGGCTACACCTTC. Its protein is CASSLGGTIYGYTF.

The rearrangement joins TRBV6-5 to TRBJ1-2; TRBD1 is a possible D gene (6 bases). In germline, CDR1 is MNHEY, CDR2 SVGAGI. The CDR3 consists of 13 residues. V lost 7 bases to trimming and J lost 5 bases, with 14 bases between them. This CDR3 reads CASTSGQPYGYTF. The CDR3 DNA is TGTGCCAGCACCTCCGGACAGCCGTATGGCTACACCTTC.

The chain combines TRBV3-1 (or the pseudogene TRBV3-2) with TRBJ1-2, with D perhaps TRBD1 (5 bases). CDR1 is LGHDT, CDR2 YNNKEL, per germline (reference sequence). The CDR3 consists of 13 residues. V shed 3 bases and J shed 7 bases, with 12 bases lying between them. The CDR3 here is CASSQGTRPGYTF. CDR3 bases: TGTGCCAGCAGCCAGGGGACGAGGCCTGGCTACACCTTC.

V gene TRBV5-4 combines with J gene TRBJ1-4; D unclear. Germline V gene lookup returns CDR1 SGHNT and CDR2 YYREEE (reference sequence). V was clipped by 2 bases and J by 14 bases, with 13 bases between them. The CDR3 is made up of 12 amino acids. CDR3 sequence: CASSLDVGGLFF. CDR3 nucleotides: TGTGCCAGCAGCTTAGATGTCGGAGGGCTGTTTTTT.

The CDR3 nucleotides read TGTGCCAGTAGTAGAGGGACTGGCTACAATGAGCAGTTCTTC. It specifies CASSRGTGYNEQFF. The chain links TRBV19 to TRBJ2-1, with a weak D call TRBD2 (6 bases). The CDR3 is 14 residues long. From germline, CDR1 is LNHDA and CDR2 SQIVND (reference sequence). V was shortened by 4 bases and J by 3 bases, with 10 bases between the two germline ends.

The chain is built from TRBV4-3 and TRBJ2-5; 8 bases fit TRBD1. The junction had 10 bases not matched to a gene; V was cut back by 2 bases and J by 5 bases. CDR1 LGHNA and CDR2 YSLEER come from the germline V gene. The CDR3 is 16 residues long. CDR3 residues: CASSQFGQGAWETQYF. For the CDR3, the DNA is TGCGCCAGCAGCCAATTTGGTCAGGGGGCTTGGGAGACCCAGTACTTC.

The chain carries TRBV9 and TRBJ2-3, with TRBD2 matching over 7 bases. The CDR3 loop spans 16 amino acids. Losses at the gene ends were 4 bases for V and 3 bases for J; bases not matched to a gene: 11. Germline values: CDR1 SGDLS, CDR2 YYNGEE. The CDR3 here is CASSPHPQRGTDTQYF. The CDR3 coding sequence is TGTGCCAGCAGCCCCCACCCCCAGCGGGGAACAGATACGCAGTATTTT.

The chain recombines TRBV18 with TRBJ2-7; D may correspond to TRBD1 or TRBD2 (5 bases each). V was trimmed by 3 bases and J by 2 bases, leaving 17 bases between them. The CDR3 covers 16 residues. In germline, CDR1 is KGHSH, CDR2 LQKENI. CDR3 coding DNA: TGTGCCAGCTCACCCCTTGGGAAGGGACGGGCCTACGAGCAGTACTTC. Residues: CASSPLGKGRAYEQYF.

The chain is built from TRBV7-2 and TRBJ2-7, with 7 nucleotides matching TRBD1. Unmatched junction bases numbered 12, after V lost 5 bases and J lost 2 bases. The V gene's germline CDR1 is SGHTA and CDR2 FQGNSA. This CDR3 comprises 16 residues. DNA for the CDR3: TGTGCCAGCAGCCTGGCTGCCGGGACAGTAACCTACGAGCAGTACTTC. Amino acid sequence: CASSLAAGTVTYEQYF.

The CDR3 nucleotides are TGTGCCACCAGTGAGGGGGCTAGTGAAGCTTTCTTT. Protein product: CATSEGASEAFF. The J gene is TRBJ1-1, the V gene TRBV24-1; a weak D match, TRBD1 (6 bases). V was shortened by 4 bases and J by 7 bases, with 9 bases between the two germline ends. Germline lookup yields CDR1 KGHDR and CDR2 SFDVKD. This CDR3 is 12 amino acids long.

This chain connects TRBV27 to TRBJ1-1, with TRBD1 identical over 11 bases. V lost 2 bases, J lost 10 bases, and 6 bases stayed unmatched. The length of the CDR3 is 14 residues. Per germline, CDR1 MNHEY and CDR2 SMNVEV (reference sequence). Here the CDR3 reads CASSLGQGARGAFF. In DNA form, the CDR3 reads TGTGCCAGCAGTTTAGGACAGGGGGCGAGAGGAGCTTTCTTT.

This clone was seen a single time. The rearrangement links TRBV19 to TRBJ1-5, with 7 bases fitting TRBD1. Germline V gene sequence: CDR1 LNHDA, CDR2 SQIVND (reference sequence). This CDR3 has 16 amino acids. The V and J ends lost 4 bases and 4 bases, in that order; junction bases with no gene match: 10. For the CDR3, the DNA is TGTGCCAGTAGTACAACTCCAGGGGGAAGTAATCAGCCCCAGCATTTT. It codes for CASSTTPGGSNQPQHF. The variable domain in full, with the rest retrieved from reference TRBV19 and TRBJ1-5, is DGGITQSPKYLFRKEGQNVTLSCEQNLNHDAMYWYRQDPGQGLRLIYYSQIVNDFQKGDIAEGYSVSREKKESFPLTVTSAQKNPTAFYLCASSTTPGGSNQPQHFGDGTRLSIL.

The gene calls are TRBV29-1 and TRBJ1-3; D possibly corresponds to TRBD1 (6 bases). Germline CDR1 and CDR2: SQVTM and ANQGSEA. The V gene lost 7 bases and the J gene lost 2 bases, with 24 bases spanning the gap. The CDR3 length is 17 residues. As DNA, the CDR3 is TGCAGCGCACGCGGGGGACATTCCGAGGGACCTGGAAACACCATATATTTT. Its translation is CSARGGHSEGPGNTIYF.